The 11 T cell receptor beta chains below come from one sample, sequenced in a study of blood T cell repertoires in COVID-19. Sequenced by immunoSEQ multiplex PCR; TCRdb stores in-frame clones only, minus some. The data hold more than 85,000 clones, with 88% observed a single time. The source material was peripheral blood. These receptors were taken from an elderly woman with acute or convalescent COVID-19.

The genes are TRBV7-3 and TRBJ1-1; D is perhaps TRBD1 (6 bases). The CDR3 sequence is 14 residues long. Trimming removed 2 bases at V and 4 bases at J, with 11 bases between. From germline, CDR1 is SGHTA and CDR2 FQGTGA. CDR3 DNA sequence: TGTGCCAGCAGCTTATACAGGGATGGCACTGAAGCTTTCTTT. It specifies CASSLYRDGTEAFF.

This chain uses TRBV6-5 with TRBJ1-1, with D maybe TRBD1 (6 bases). This CDR3 contains 15 residues. Trimming removed 0 bases from V and 4 bases from J, with 12 bases in between. Germline V gene sequence: CDR1 MNHEY, CDR2 SVGAGI. This chain's CDR3 is CASSYSPGVGTEAFF. The CDR3 nucleotides read TGTGCCAGCAGTTACTCCCCAGGGGTTGGCACTGAAGCTTTCTTT.

To note about this clone: The junction differs from germline at one of its ends, possibly a read error. The chain carries TRBV5-1 and TRBJ1-3, with TRBD1 matching over 7 bases. Germline V CDR1 and CDR2: SGHRS, YFSETQ. The CDR3 runs 17 residues. CDR3 residues: CASSREGAGIAGSTIYF. CDR3 nucleotide sequence: TGCGCCAGCAGCCGTGAGGGGGCTGGGATCGCTGGAAGCACCATATATTTT.

V is TRBV3-1 (or the pseudogene TRBV3-2) and J is TRBJ1-2; TRBD1 matches 7 bases. The CDR3 totals 16 residues. The V segment lost 3 bases and the J segment 8 bases; nucleotides outside the gene matches: 15. In germline, CDR1 is LGHDT, CDR2 YNNKEL (reference sequence). The CDR3 protein is CASSHVAPRGESGYTF. The CDR3 region has the DNA TGTGCCAGCAGCCACGTTGCTCCCAGGGGGGAATCCGGCTACACCTTC.

V is TRBV11-2 and J is TRBJ2-2, with TRBD2 matching over 7 bases. The germline V gene has CDR1 SGHAT and CDR2 FQNNGV. This CDR3 has 19 residues. V was clipped by 1 base and J by 4 bases; unmatched bases: 15. CDR3 residues: CASSLVLGSGTGRTGELFF. Here the CDR3 DNA reads TGTGCCAGCAGCTTAGTTTTGGGGAGCGGGACTGGTCGCACCGGGGAGCTGTTTTTT.

The chain carries TRBV10-3 and TRBJ1-1, with 7 bases matching TRBD1. V lost 6 bases, J lost 0 bases, and 7 bases stayed unmatched. This CDR3 is 15 amino acids long. CDR1 is ENHRY and CDR2 is SYGVKD in the germline V gene. CDR3 coding DNA: TGTGCCATCAGCCTTACGACAGGGTTGAACACTGAAGCTTTCTTT. It yields the protein CAISLTTGLNTEAFF.

The chain has TRBV23-1 and TRBJ1-5; D uncertain. TRBV23-1 carries the ORF label, with uncertain function. The CDR3 is 13 amino acids. The V end was cut by 10 bases, the J end by 6 bases, with 16 bases between. The CDR3 spells CATYRGGIQPQHF. For the CDR3, the DNA is TGCGCCACCTACCGAGGAGGGATTCAGCCCCAGCATTTT.

V gene TRBV5-4 combines with J gene TRBJ2-3; 7 nucleotides match TRBD2. V was pared by 4 bases and J by 0 bases, with 5 bases of the junction left unmatched. Looked up from germline, CDR1 is SGHNT and CDR2 is YYREEE (reference sequence). The CDR3 runs 15 residues. CDR3 nucleotides: TGTGCCAGCAGCCTCAGACTAGCTAGCACAGATACGCAGTATTTT. Translation: CASSLRLASTDTQYF.

This clone was observed once. The V and J genes are TRBV20-1 and TRBJ1-1, with D maybe TRBD1 (5 bases). CDR1 is DFQATT and CDR2 is SNEGSKA in the germline V gene (reference sequence). Trimming took 6 bases from V and 2 from J, leaving 7 bases between them. This CDR3 is 11 amino acids long. Here the CDR3 DNA reads TGCAGTGCCGGGGGAAACACTGAAGCTTTCTTT. Its translation: CSAGGNTEAFF.

The count of this clone is one. The V call is TRBV7-2, the J call TRBJ2-1; D is possibly TRBD2 (6 bases). The V gene lost 5 bases and the J gene lost 4 bases, with 15 bases spanning the gap. The CDR3 is made up of 15 amino acids. Germline V CDR1 and CDR2: SGHTA, FQGNSA. In DNA form, the CDR3 reads TGTGCCAGCAGCACAACTAGCAGTAGTTACAATGAGCAGTTCTTC. This encodes CASSTTSSSYNEQFF.

The gene calls are TRBV5-3 and TRBJ1-5, with D maybe TRBD1 (6 bases). TRBV5-3 is treated as an ORF (open reading frame) with a function not yet certain. This CDR3 contains 14 residues. The V gene lost 7 bases and the J gene lost 0 bases, with 11 bases spanning the gap. The CDR3 reads CARQHRDSNQPQHF. CDR3 DNA: TGTGCCAGACAACACAGGGATAGCAATCAGCCCCAGCATTTT.